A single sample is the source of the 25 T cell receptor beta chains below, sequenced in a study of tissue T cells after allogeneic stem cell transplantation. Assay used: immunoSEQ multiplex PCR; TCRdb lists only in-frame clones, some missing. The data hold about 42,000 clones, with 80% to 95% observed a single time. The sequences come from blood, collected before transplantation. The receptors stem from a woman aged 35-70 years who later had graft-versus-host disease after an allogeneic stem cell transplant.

CDR3 DNA sequence: TGTGCCAGCGGTTCAGGGTTGAAAGAAAAACTGTTTTTT. Its protein product is CASGSGLKEKLFF. The rearrangement joins TRBV6-5 to TRBJ1-4; TRBD1 is a possible D gene (5 bases). V lost 8 bases and J lost 8, with 15 bases in between. Germline assignment: CDR1 MNHEY and CDR2 SVGAGI. The CDR3 runs to 13 residues.

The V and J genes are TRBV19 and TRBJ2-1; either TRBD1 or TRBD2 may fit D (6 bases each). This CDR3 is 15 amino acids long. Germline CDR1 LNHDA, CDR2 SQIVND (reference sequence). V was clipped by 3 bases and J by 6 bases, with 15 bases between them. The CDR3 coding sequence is TGTGCCAGTAGTATTCTTAGAGGGGGGCCCAATGAGCAGTTCTTC. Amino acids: CASSILRGGPNEQFF.

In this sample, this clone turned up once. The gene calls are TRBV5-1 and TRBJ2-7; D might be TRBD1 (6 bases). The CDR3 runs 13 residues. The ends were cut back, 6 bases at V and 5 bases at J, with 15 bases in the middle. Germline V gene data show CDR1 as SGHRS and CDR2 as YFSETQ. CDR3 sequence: CASTTTGGDEQYF. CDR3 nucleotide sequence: TGCGCCAGCACCACGACAGGCGGTGACGAGCAGTACTTC.

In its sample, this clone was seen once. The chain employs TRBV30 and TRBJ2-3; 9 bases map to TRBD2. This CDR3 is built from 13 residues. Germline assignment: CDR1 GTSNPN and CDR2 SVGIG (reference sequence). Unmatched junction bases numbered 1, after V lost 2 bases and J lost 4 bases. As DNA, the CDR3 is TGTGCCTGGAGTATAGCGGGAGCAGATACGCAGTATTTT. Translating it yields CAWSIAGADTQYF.

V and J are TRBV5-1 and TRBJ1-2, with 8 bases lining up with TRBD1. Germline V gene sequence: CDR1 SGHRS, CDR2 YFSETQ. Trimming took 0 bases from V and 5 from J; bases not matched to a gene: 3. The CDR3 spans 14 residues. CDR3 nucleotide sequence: TGCGCCAGCAGCTTGGAACAGGGGGGATATGGCTACACCTTC. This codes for CASSLEQGGYGYTF.

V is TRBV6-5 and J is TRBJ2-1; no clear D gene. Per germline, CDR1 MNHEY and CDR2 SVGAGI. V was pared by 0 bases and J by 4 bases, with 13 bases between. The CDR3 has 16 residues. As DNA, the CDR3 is TGTGCCAGCAGTTACTCGAATCGACCGTTGTACAATGAGCAGTTCTTC. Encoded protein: CASSYSNRPLYNEQFF.

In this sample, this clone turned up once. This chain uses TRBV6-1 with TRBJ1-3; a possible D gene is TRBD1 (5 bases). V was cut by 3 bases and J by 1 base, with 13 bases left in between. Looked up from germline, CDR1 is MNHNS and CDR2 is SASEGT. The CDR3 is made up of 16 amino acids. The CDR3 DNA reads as TGTGCCAGCAGTGACGGAGGGAGGGGATCTGGAAACACCATATATTTT. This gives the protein CASSDGGRGSGNTIYF.

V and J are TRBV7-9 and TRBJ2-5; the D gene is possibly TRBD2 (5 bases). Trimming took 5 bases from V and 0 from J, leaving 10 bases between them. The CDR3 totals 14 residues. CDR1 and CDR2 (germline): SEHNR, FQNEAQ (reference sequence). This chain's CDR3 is CASSLGAYQETQYF. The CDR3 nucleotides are TGTGCCAGCAGCCTGGGAGCCTACCAAGAGACCCAGTACTTC.

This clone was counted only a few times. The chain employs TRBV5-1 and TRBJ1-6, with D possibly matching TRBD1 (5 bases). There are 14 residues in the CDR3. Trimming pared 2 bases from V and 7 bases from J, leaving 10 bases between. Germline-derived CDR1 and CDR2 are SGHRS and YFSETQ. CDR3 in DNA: TGCGCCAGCAGCTTCGGCAGGGACAATTCACCCCTCCACTTT. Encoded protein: CASSFGRDNSPLHF.

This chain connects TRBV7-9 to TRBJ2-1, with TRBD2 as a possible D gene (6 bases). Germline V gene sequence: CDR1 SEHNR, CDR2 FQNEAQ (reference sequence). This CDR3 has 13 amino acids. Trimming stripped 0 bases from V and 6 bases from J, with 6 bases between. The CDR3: CASSLAGSNEQFF. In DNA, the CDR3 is TGTGCCAGCAGCTTAGCCGGGAGCAATGAGCAGTTCTTC.

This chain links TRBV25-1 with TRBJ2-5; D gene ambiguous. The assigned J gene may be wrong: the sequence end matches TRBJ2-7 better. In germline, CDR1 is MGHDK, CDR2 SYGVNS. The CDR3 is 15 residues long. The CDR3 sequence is CASSAPESVSYEQYF. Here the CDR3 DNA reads TGTGCCAGCAGTGCGCCGGAGAGTGTCTCCTACGAGCAGTACTTC.

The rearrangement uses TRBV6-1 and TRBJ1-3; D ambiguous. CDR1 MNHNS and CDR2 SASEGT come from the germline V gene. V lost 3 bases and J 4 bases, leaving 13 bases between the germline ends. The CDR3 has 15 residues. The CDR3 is CASSEGRRVGNTIYF. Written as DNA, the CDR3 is TGTGCCAGCAGTGAGGGGAGGAGAGTCGGAAACACCATATATTTT.

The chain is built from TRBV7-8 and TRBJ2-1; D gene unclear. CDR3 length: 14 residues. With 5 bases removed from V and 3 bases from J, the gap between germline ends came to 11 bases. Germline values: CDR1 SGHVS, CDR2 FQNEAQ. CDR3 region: CASSPPLIYNEQFF. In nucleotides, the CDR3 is TGTGCCAGCAGCCCTCCATTGATCTACAATGAGCAGTTCTTC.

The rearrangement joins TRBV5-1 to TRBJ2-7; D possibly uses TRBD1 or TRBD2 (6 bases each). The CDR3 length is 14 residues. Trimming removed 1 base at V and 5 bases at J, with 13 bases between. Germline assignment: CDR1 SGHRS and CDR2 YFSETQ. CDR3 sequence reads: CASSLHPGEDEQYF. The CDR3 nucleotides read TGCGCCAGCAGCTTGCACCCAGGGGAGGACGAGCAGTACTTC.

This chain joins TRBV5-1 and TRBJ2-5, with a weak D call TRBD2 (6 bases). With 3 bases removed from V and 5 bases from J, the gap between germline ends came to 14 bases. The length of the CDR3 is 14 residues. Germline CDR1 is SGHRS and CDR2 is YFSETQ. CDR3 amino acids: CASSSGGVGETQYF. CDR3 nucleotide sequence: TGCGCCAGCAGCTCAGGAGGGGTAGGGGAGACCCAGTACTTC. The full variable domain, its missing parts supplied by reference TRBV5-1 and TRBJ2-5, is KAGVTQTPRYLIKTRGQQVTLSCSPISGHRSVSWYQQTPGQGLQFLFEYFSETQRNKGNFPGRFSGRQFSNSRSEMNVSTLELGDSALYLCASSSGGVGETQYFGPGTRLLVL.

CDR3 sequence (DNA): TGTGCCATCAGATCCACGAACACTGAAGCTTTCTTT. It translates to CAIRSTNTEAFF. V usage is TRBV10-3 and J usage is TRBJ1-1; D unclear. CDR1 and CDR2 from the germline V gene are ENHRY and SYGVKD. The CDR3 is 12 residues long. Trimming shortened V by 6 bases and J by 1 base, and 6 bases separated the two germline ends.

The CDR3 here is CASSLVGDPNYGYTF. CDR3 bases: TGTGCCAGCAGCTTGGTTGGGGATCCAAACTATGGCTACACCTTC. V is TRBV5-8 and J is TRBJ1-2; D remains ambiguous. CDR1 and CDR2 (germline): SGHTS, YDEGEE. CDR3 length: 15 amino acids. V was trimmed by 0 bases and J by 2 bases, leaving 11 bases between them.

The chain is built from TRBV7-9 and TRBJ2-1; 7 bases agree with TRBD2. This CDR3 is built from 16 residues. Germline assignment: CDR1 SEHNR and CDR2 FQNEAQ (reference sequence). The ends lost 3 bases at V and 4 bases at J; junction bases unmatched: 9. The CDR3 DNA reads TGTGCCAGCAGCTTCGTAGGACTAGTCGTTTACAATGAGCAGTTCTTC. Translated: CASSFVGLVVYNEQFF.

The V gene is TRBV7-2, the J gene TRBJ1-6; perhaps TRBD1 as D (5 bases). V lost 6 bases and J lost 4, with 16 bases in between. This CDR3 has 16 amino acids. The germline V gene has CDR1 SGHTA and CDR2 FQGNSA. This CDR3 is CASRLGEGHYNSPLHF. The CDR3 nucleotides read TGTGCCAGCAGGCTAGGGGAAGGACATTATAATTCACCCCTCCACTTT.

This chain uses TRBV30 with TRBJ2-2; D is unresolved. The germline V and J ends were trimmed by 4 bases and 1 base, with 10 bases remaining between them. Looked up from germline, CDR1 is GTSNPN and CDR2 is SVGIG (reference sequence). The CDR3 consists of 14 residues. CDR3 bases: TGTGCCTGGAAGTCTGGCGGGAACACCGGGGAGCTGTTTTTT. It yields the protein CAWKSGGNTGELFF.

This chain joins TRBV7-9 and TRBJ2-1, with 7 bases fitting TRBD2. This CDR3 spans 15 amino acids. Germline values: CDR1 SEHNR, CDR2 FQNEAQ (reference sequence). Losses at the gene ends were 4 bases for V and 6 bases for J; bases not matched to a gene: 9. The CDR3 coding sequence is TGTGCCAGCAGCTCCCCGGGGGAGGGCCTCAATGAGCAGTTCTTC. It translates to CASSSPGEGLNEQFF.

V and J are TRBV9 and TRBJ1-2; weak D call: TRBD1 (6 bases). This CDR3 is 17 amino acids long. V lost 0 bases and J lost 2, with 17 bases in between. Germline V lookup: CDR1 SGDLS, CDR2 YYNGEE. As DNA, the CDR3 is TGTGCCAGCAGCGTAGCCCCTCAACAGGGTTCAAACTATGGCTACACCTTC. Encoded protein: CASSVAPQQGSNYGYTF.

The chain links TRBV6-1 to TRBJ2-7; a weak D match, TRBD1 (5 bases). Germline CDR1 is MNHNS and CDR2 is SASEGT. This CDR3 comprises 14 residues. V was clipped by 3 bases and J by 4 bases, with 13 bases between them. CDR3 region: CASSDGHLVYEQYF. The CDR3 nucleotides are TGTGCCAGCAGTGACGGACATCTAGTGTACGAGCAGTACTTC.

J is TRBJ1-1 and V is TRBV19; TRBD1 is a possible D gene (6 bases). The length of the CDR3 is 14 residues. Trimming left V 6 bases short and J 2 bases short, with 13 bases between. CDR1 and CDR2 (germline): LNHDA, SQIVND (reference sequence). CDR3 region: CASRPLGGNTEAFF. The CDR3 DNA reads TGTGCCAGTAGGCCCCTTGGGGGCAACACTGAAGCTTTCTTT.

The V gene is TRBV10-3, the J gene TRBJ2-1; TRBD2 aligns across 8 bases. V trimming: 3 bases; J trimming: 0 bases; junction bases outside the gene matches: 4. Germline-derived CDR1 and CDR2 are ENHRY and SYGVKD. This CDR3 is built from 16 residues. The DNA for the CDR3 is TGTGCCATCAGTGACACTAGCGGAAGCTCCTACAATGAGCAGTTCTTC. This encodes CAISDTSGSSYNEQFF.